The present TCR beta chain was sequenced within a study of blood T cells in healthy people across ages. The wider study: For every two T cells, template switching captured about one barcoded beta molecule. Findings and caveats of the study: Per million T cells, TCR beta diversity dropped roughly linearly as age increased.

This clonotype was seen only a few times. As yet, its antigen is unknown. A second about 6 to 12 cycle PCR used barcoded and J-beta primers. Sequencing recovered at least 2.5 million CDR3-containing paired-end reads from each sample. MiXCR was run by TCRdb on the 5' RACE reads, yielding one entry per CDR3 protein. Seen here are fewer than 800,000 distinct CDR3 sequences, approximately 29% observed once, and the top ten hold 15%. This CDR3 comprises 17 residues. Germline V gives CDR1 SEHNR, CDR2 FQNEAQ (reference sequence). Germline trimming cut 5 bases from V and 0 bases from J; bases unmatched to any gene: 10.

The source of this sequence is a woman aged 80 or older in good health. Sequencing used blood. The chain employs TRBV7-9 and TRBJ1-2; 9 nucleotides agree with TRBD1. The CDR3 nucleotides are TGTGCCAGCAGCCCGAAGGGACAGGGCCGGGCTAACTATGGCTACACCTTC. Protein product: CASSPKGQGRANYGYTF.